This TCR beta chain stems from a study of OX40 agonist ivuxolimab in advanced cancers. Study overall: An agonistic human IgG2 monoclonal antibody against OX40 (CD134) was given.

Data came from immunoSEQ multiplex PCR; TCRdb stores just in-frame clones and leaves some out. The repertoire has tens of thousands of clones, approximately 84% of them found once; the top ten carry about 2.7%. The sequence was collected from an adult with an advanced solid tumor such as melanoma, head and neck, liver or kidney cancer. The material sequenced was CD4+ or CD8+ T cells sorted from blood, taken in a trial of the OX40 agonist ivuxolimab.

DNA of the CDR3: TGTGCCAGCAAACTGTCGTATGGGTACAATGAGCAGTTCTTC. Its protein is CASKLSYGYNEQFF. The rearrangement joins TRBV28 to TRBJ2-1; D gene unclear. Per the germline V gene, CDR1 is MDHEN and CDR2 is SYDVKM. The length of the CDR3 is 14 residues. Trimming removed 7 bases from V and 4 bases from J, with 14 bases in between.